The sequence of this T cell receptor beta chain was determined in a study of CD8+ T cells in alopecia areata. Treatment given: oral pan-JAK inhibitor, 5-10 mg twice daily. Study findings and constraints: Clonality was higher in lesional than normal scalp, especially in alopecia totalis/universalis.

There are a few counts of this clone. Its target is not known. Following RNA extraction, reverse transcription yielded cDNA that acted as the sequencing template. Some clones are missing from TCRdb's copy, which holds only in-frame ones; the method was immunoSEQ multiplex PCR. Of about 94,000 clones in the sample, just over 70% were seen once. Trimming removed 2 bases from V and 0 bases from J; junction bases left unmatched: 0. CDR3 length: 15 residues. Germline values: CDR1 MNHNS, CDR2 SASEGT. The sample was CD8+ T cells sorted from blood, taken between weeks 43 and 45, from a patient treated with tofacitinib. The TCR sequence derives from a human donor with alopecia areata. The rearrangement uses TRBV6-1 and TRBJ2-7, with 11 bases fitting TRBD2. The CDR3 DNA reads as TGTGCCAGCAGTGAACTAGCGGGGGGCTCCTACGAGCAGTACTTC. This gives the protein CASSELAGGSYEQYF.